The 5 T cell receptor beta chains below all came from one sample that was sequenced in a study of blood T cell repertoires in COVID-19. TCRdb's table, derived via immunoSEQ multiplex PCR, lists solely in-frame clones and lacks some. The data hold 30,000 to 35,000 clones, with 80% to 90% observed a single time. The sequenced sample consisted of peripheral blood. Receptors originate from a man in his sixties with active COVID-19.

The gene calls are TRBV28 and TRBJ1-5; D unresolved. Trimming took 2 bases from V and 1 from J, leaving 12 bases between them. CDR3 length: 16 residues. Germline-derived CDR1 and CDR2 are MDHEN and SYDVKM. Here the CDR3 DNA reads TGTGCCAGCAGTTTAAAAGGGAGTTGGAGCAATCAGCCCCAGCATTTT. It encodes CASSLKGSWSNQPQHF.

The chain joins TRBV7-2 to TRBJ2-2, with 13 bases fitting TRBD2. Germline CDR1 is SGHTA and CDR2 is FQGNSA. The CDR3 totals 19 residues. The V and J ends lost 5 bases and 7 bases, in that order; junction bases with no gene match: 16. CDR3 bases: TGTGCCAGCAGCACAGATCCGGGACTAGCGGGACCGAAGGTCGGGGAGCTGTTTTTT. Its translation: CASSTDPGLAGPKVGELFF. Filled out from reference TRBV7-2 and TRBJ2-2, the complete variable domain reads GAGVSQSPSNKVTEKGKDVELRCDPISGHTALYWYRQSLGQGLEFLIYFQGNSAPDKSGLPSDRFSAERTGGSVSTLTIQRTQQEDSAVYLCASSTDPGLAGPKVGELFFGEGSRLTVL.

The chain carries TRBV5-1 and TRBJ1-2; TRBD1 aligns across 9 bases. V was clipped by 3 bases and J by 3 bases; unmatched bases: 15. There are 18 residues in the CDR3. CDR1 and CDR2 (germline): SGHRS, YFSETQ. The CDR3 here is CASSSSGGQGALYYGYTF. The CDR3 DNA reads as TGCGCCAGCAGCTCCTCCGGGGGACAGGGAGCCTTATACTATGGCTACACCTTC.

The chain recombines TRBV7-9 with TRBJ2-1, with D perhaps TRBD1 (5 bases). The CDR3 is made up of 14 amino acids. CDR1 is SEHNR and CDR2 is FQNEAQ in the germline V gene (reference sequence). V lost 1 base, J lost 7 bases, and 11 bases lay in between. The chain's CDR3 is CASSLGISGNEQFF. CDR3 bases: TGTGCCAGCAGCTTAGGGATTTCAGGGAATGAGCAGTTCTTC.

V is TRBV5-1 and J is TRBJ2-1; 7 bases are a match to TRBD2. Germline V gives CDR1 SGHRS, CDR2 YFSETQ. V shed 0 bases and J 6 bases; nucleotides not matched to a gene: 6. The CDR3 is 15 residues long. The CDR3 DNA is TGCGCCAGCAGCTTGGCCTTGGCTAGCGGCAATGAGCAGTTCTTC. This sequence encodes CASSLALASGNEQFF. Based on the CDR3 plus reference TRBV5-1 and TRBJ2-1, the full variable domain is KAGVTQTPRYLIKTRGQQVTLSCSPISGHRSVSWYQQTPGQGLQFLFEYFSETQRNKGNFPGRFSGRQFSNSRSEMNVSTLELGDSALYLCASSLALASGNEQFFGPGTRLTVL.